These T cell receptor beta chains were read from a single sample in a study of T cells after yellow fever vaccination. TCRdb re-called the 5' RACE reads with MiXCR, one entry per CDR3 protein. This sample has about 210,000 distinct CDR3 sequences, with less than 3.5% found just once. Sequenced material: CD4+ T cells sorted from PBMCs, taken 10 days after the yellow fever booster vaccination. The receptors stem from a man aged 18 to 30 who received the YFV17D yellow fever vaccine. CDR3s include the opening cysteine and the closing phenylalanine or tryptophan. A D gene is named only where the DNA matches it firmly. Clone size is not always given. Where it is, it says once, few, many or a class for expanded clones.

abundance: few
j_gene: TRBJ1-1
d_gene: -
v_gene: TRBV18
CDR3nt: TGTGCCAGCTCACCGTTTGAGGGGGGGAACACTGAAGCTTTCTTT
CDR3aa: CASSPFEGGNTEAFF

abundance: many
j_gene: TRBJ2-3
d_gene: -
v_gene: TRBV5-1
CDR3nt: TGCGCCAGCAGCTTTATGGTCGCCAGGGTTGGATCAGATACGCAGTATTTT
CDR3aa: CASSFMVARVGSDTQYF

abundance: few
j_gene: TRBJ2-1
d_gene: -
v_gene: TRBV12-3/TRBV12-4
CDR3nt: TGTGCCAGCAGTTTAAGCCTCGAGGGAGTGCAGTTCTTC
CDR3aa: CASSLSLEGVQFF

abundance: many
j_gene: TRBJ1-1
d_gene: -
v_gene: TRBV4-3
CDR3nt: TGCGCCAGCAGCTCAAGATGGGGCAGGGGAGGTACTGAAGCTTTCTTT
CDR3aa: CASSSRWGRGGTEAFF

abundance: many
j_gene: TRBJ2-3
d_gene: -
v_gene: TRBV4-3
CDR3nt: TGCGCCAGCAGCCAAGATTATCACTTAGACACAGATACGCAGTATTTT
CDR3aa: CASSQDYHLDTDTQYF

abundance: -
j_gene: TRBJ2-2
d_gene: -
v_gene: TRBV5-1
CDR3nt: TGCGCCAGCAGCTTGGCAGCGGCGGGTGCCGGGGAGCTGTTTTTT
CDR3aa: CASSLAAAGAGELFF

abundance: -
j_gene: TRBJ2-2
d_gene: -
v_gene: TRBV24-1
CDR3nt: TGTGCCACCAGTGATCCGCATGGGGGTAGTAGGTCCGGGGAGCTGTTTTTT
CDR3aa: CATSDPHGGSRSGELFF

abundance: few
j_gene: TRBJ2-4
d_gene: -
v_gene: TRBV7-9
CDR3nt: TGTGCCAGCACCGAAAGGCCCCCCGGAGCGGCCAAAAACATTCAGTACTTC
CDR3aa: CASTERPPGAAKNIQYF

abundance: -
j_gene: TRBJ2-3
d_gene: TRBD2
v_gene: TRBV5-4
CDR3nt: TGTGCCAGCAGCTTAAAAATTAGCGGGGTTACAGATACGCAGTATTTT
CDR3aa: CASSLKISGVTDTQYF

abundance: -
j_gene: TRBJ1-5
d_gene: -
v_gene: TRBV6-2/TRBV6-3
CDR3nt: TGTGCCAGCAGTTACTCTGCCGCACAAGACAATCAGCCCCAGCATTTT
CDR3aa: CASSYSAAQDNQPQHF

abundance: -
j_gene: TRBJ2-6
d_gene: TRBD2
v_gene: TRBV6-5
CDR3nt: TGTGCCAGCAGCCTCTTCCCAGCGGGGGTTCCCTCTGGGGCCAACGTCCTGACTTTC
CDR3aa: CASSLFPAGVPSGANVLTF

abundance: few
j_gene: TRBJ2-5
d_gene: TRBD2
v_gene: TRBV5-1
CDR3nt: TGCGCCAGCAGCTTGGTGAGGGACTATGACGAGGCCCAGTACTTC
CDR3aa: CASSLVRDYDEAQYF

abundance: many
j_gene: TRBJ1-4
d_gene: -
v_gene: TRBV5-1
CDR3nt: TGCGCCAGCAGCTTGGTTTCAGGAACTAATGAAAAACTGTTTTTT
CDR3aa: CASSLVSGTNEKLFF

abundance: many
j_gene: TRBJ1-4
d_gene: -
v_gene: TRBV7-9
CDR3nt: TGTGCCAGCAGCCGGGGTGGCGGGGGCGAGGAAAAACTGTTTTTT
CDR3aa: CASSRGGGGEEKLFF

abundance: -
j_gene: TRBJ1-6
d_gene: -
v_gene: TRBV30
CDR3nt: TGTGCCTGGAGTAGAGGAGTTGGTTCACCCCTCCACTTT
CDR3aa: CAWSRGVGSPLHF

abundance: few
j_gene: TRBJ1-1
d_gene: -
v_gene: TRBV27
CDR3nt: TGTGCCAGCAGTTTTGCAGGGCCCACGGCTGAAGCTTTCTTT
CDR3aa: CASSFAGPTAEAFF

abundance: many
j_gene: TRBJ2-3
d_gene: -
v_gene: TRBV5-1
CDR3nt: TGCGCCAGCAGCTTGACCACAGATACGCAGTATTTT
CDR3aa: CASSLTTDTQYF

abundance: many
j_gene: TRBJ1-5
d_gene: -
v_gene: TRBV15
CDR3nt: TGTGCCACCAGCAGAAACAATCAGCCCCAGCATTTT
CDR3aa: CATSRNNQPQHF

abundance: many
j_gene: TRBJ1-1
d_gene: -
v_gene: TRBV5-1
CDR3nt: TGCGCCAGCAGCTTCCTGGACAGCCTGAACACTGAAGCTTTCTTT
CDR3aa: CASSFLDSLNTEAFF

abundance: few
j_gene: TRBJ1-2
d_gene: -
v_gene: TRBV12-3/TRBV12-4
CDR3nt: TGTGCCAGCAGTTCCCACCGGGGCGGCTACACCTTC
CDR3aa: CASSSHRGGYTF

abundance: -
j_gene: TRBJ1-4
d_gene: -
v_gene: TRBV10-3
CDR3nt: TGTGCCATCAGTCCCCGCGACGGGCGAGCTAATGAAAAACTGTTTTTT
CDR3aa: CAISPRDGRANEKLFF

abundance: many
j_gene: TRBJ2-1
d_gene: -
v_gene: TRBV7-9
CDR3nt: TGTGCCAGCAGCCCACGCGACGGTACGGGGGCCAGCTCCTACAATGAGCAGTTCTTC
CDR3aa: CASSPRDGTGASSYNEQFF

abundance: -
j_gene: TRBJ2-2
d_gene: -
v_gene: TRBV18
CDR3nt: TGTGCCAGCTCTCGTATGGAGTCCGGGGAGCTGTTTTTT
CDR3aa: CASSRMESGELFF

abundance: many
j_gene: TRBJ2-3
d_gene: -
v_gene: TRBV10-3
CDR3nt: TGTGCCATCAGTGGAAACACAGATACGCAGTATTTT
CDR3aa: CAISGNTDTQYF

abundance: many
j_gene: TRBJ2-4
d_gene: -
v_gene: TRBV21-1
CDR3nt: TGTGCCAGCAGCAACTCGGGCCAGGCCAAAAACATTCAGTACTTC
CDR3aa: CASSNSGQAKNIQYF

abundance: many
j_gene: TRBJ2-1
d_gene: TRBD2
v_gene: TRBV7-2
CDR3nt: TGTGCCAGCAGCTTAGTGCCTAGCGGGGGGGTAATTGAGCAGTTCTTC
CDR3aa: CASSLVPSGGVIEQFF

abundance: many
j_gene: TRBJ1-2
d_gene: -
v_gene: TRBV4-1
CDR3nt: TGCGCCAGCAGCCAAGTCCCTCTCCTCAGGGGCCACGCCGGTGGCTACACCTTC
CDR3aa: CASSQVPLLRGHAGGYTF

abundance: -
j_gene: TRBJ2-1
d_gene: TRBD2
v_gene: TRBV5-1
CDR3nt: TGCGCCAGCAGCTTGGAGGGGACTAGCGGGGTCAATGAGCAGTTCTTC
CDR3aa: CASSLEGTSGVNEQFF

abundance: many
j_gene: TRBJ2-7
d_gene: TRBD2
v_gene: TRBV9
CDR3nt: TGTGCCAGCAGCGTAGGGGAGGGCGACGGAACTAGTATTGAGCAGTACTTC
CDR3aa: CASSVGEGDGTSIEQYF

abundance: many
j_gene: TRBJ1-2
d_gene: -
v_gene: TRBV5-1
CDR3nt: TGCGCCAGCAGCTTGTCAGGGTATGGTCAAGGCTACACCTTC
CDR3aa: CASSLSGYGQGYTF

abundance: few
j_gene: TRBJ1-1
d_gene: -
v_gene: TRBV4-1
CDR3nt: TGCGCCAGCAGCCAAGGGCTGAGGAACACTGAAGCTTTCTTT
CDR3aa: CASSQGLRNTEAFF

abundance: -
j_gene: TRBJ2-2
d_gene: TRBD2
v_gene: TRBV27
CDR3nt: TGTGCCAGCAGGCGCAAACTAGCGGGGGGTATCACCGGGGAGCTGTTTTTT
CDR3aa: CASRRKLAGGITGELFF

abundance: many
j_gene: TRBJ2-1
d_gene: TRBD2
v_gene: TRBV20-1
CDR3nt: TGCAGTGCTAGAGACCGGGGAGGGGTACGCAATGAGCAGTTCTTC
CDR3aa: CSARDRGGVRNEQFF

abundance: -
j_gene: TRBJ1-5
d_gene: -
v_gene: TRBV19
CDR3nt: TGTGCCAGTAATGTAGGAACTCAGCCCCAGCATTTT
CDR3aa: CASNVGTQPQHF